These 20 T cell receptor beta chains came from one sample sequenced in a study of OX40 agonist ivuxolimab in advanced cancers. The library came from the immunoSEQ multiplex PCR assay. In TCRdb, the immuneACCESS table is reduced to in-frame sequences with V and J assigned. These tables do not hold every clone; where another copy was compared, an unresolved V gene accounts for under half, and the others remain unexplained. This sample has around 63,000 clones in its table, and over 75% of those were observed once. The ten largest clones take up 0.27% of the sample. This material consisted of CD4+ or CD8+ T cells sorted from blood, taken in a trial of the OX40 agonist ivuxolimab. The source of these receptors is an adult with an advanced solid tumor such as melanoma, head and neck, liver or kidney cancer.

The rearrangement joins TRBV9 to TRBJ2-3; 8 positions agree with TRBD2. Looked up from germline, CDR1 is SGDLS and CDR2 is YYNGEE. The ends lost 2 bases at V and 0 bases at J; junction bases unmatched: 8. There are 17 residues in the CDR3. For the CDR3, the DNA is TGTGCCAGCAGCGTGGGATTCGGGACTAGTAGCACAGATACGCAGTATTTT. Amino acid sequence: CASSVGFGTSSTDTQYF.

J is TRBJ2-5 and V is TRBV6-1; weak D call: TRBD2 (5 bases). V was cut by 7 bases and J by 4 bases, with 19 bases left in between. Germline loops: CDR1 MNHNS, CDR2 SASEGT. The CDR3 covers 15 residues. CDR3 sequence: CASIRAVAGGETQYF. The CDR3 coding sequence is TGTGCCAGCATCCGAGCGGTCGCGGGCGGAGAGACCCAGTACTTC.

CDR3: CASSLDRGNTEAFF. In nucleotides, the CDR3 is TGCGCCAGCAGCTTGGATCGGGGGAACACTGAAGCTTTCTTT. The chain joins TRBV5-1 to TRBJ1-1; unclear D gene. The CDR3 length is 14 residues. V lost 0 bases to trimming and J lost 1 base, with 7 bases between them. CDR1 SGHRS and CDR2 YFSETQ come from the germline V gene.

The V gene is TRBV6-6, the J gene TRBJ1-5; maybe TRBD1 (5 bases). This CDR3 region has 15 residues. Germline V gives CDR1 MNHNY, CDR2 SVGAGI (reference sequence). V was clipped by 2 bases and J by 2 bases, with 10 bases between them. The CDR3 nucleotides are TGTGCCAGCAGTTACCTCGGGGGGGGCAATCAGCCCCAGCATTTT. As protein: CASSYLGGGNQPQHF.

In its sample, this clone was seen a few times. This chain connects TRBV18 to TRBJ1-1; TRBD1 might be the D (6 bases). V was trimmed by 4 bases and J by 1 base, leaving 16 bases between them. The CDR3 sequence is 16 residues long. Germline-derived CDR1 and CDR2 are KGHSH and LQKENI. The CDR3 reads CASSRGGRQKNTEAFF. In nucleotides, the CDR3 is TGTGCCAGCTCACGGGGGGGCAGACAGAAGAACACTGAAGCTTTCTTT.

The chain employs TRBV28 and TRBJ2-7, with 10 nucleotides matching TRBD2. Trimming took 5 bases from V and 3 from J; bases not matched to a gene: 7. The germline V gene has CDR1 MDHEN and CDR2 SYDVKM. There are 15 residues in the CDR3. The DNA of the CDR3 is TGTGCCAGCAGTCTCCAAGGACTAGCGGACTACGAGCAGTACTTC. Protein product: CASSLQGLADYEQYF.

CDR3 residues: CASSEGPTDTQYF. The CDR3, as DNA: TGTGCCAGCAGTGAAGGACCCACAGATACGCAGTATTTT. The chain carries TRBV6-1 and TRBJ2-3; D not resolved. The V gene lost 1 base and the J gene lost 2 bases, with 4 bases spanning the gap. This CDR3 has 13 amino acids. Germline V gene sequence: CDR1 MNHNS, CDR2 SASEGT.

This chain joins TRBV12-5 and TRBJ2-1; TRBD2 agrees at 8 bases. V was clipped by 3 bases and J by 8 bases; unmatched bases: 9. The CDR3 consists of 15 residues. CDR1 and CDR2 (germline): LGHNT, FRNRAP. CDR3 protein: CASGLQSGGPYEQFF. DNA of the CDR3: TGTGCTAGTGGTTTACAGTCGGGAGGGCCATATGAGCAGTTCTTC.

The chain carries TRBV28 and TRBJ2-3; D not certain. The CDR3 is made up of 14 amino acids. CDR1 and CDR2 from the germline V gene are MDHEN and SYDVKM. V lost 6 bases, J lost 2 bases, and 12 bases lay in between. CDR3 coding DNA: TGTGCCAGCAGGGACCGGGCCTTCACAGATACGCAGTATTTT. Protein: CASRDRAFTDTQYF.

The chain is built from TRBV28 and TRBJ2-1; D assignment may be TRBD1 or TRBD2 (7 bases each). This CDR3 is built from 12 residues. Germline assignment: CDR1 MDHEN and CDR2 SYDVKM. V gave up 6 bases and J gave up 9 bases, with 12 bases separating them. The CDR3: CASRAGQSEQFF. The CDR3, as DNA: TGTGCCAGCAGAGCGGGACAGAGTGAGCAGTTCTTC.

The chain has TRBV11-2 and TRBJ2-5; D gene uncertain. CDR1 and CDR2 (germline): SGHAT, FQNNGV. The CDR3 consists of 16 residues. With 8 bases removed from V and 7 bases from J, the gap between germline ends came to 26 bases. CDR3 sequence: CASGPGTRGLQATQYF. The CDR3 coding sequence is TGTGCCAGCGGCCCAGGCACCCGCGGCCTCCAGGCGACCCAGTACTTC. Full variable domain (missing parts from reference TRBV11-2 and TRBJ2-5): EAGVAQSPRYKIIEKRQSVAFWCNPISGHATLYWYQQILGQGPKLLIQFQNNGVVDDSQLPKDRFSAERLKGVDSTLKIQPAKLEDSAVYLCASGPGTRGLQATQYFGPGTRLLVL.

The V and J genes are TRBV5-1 and TRBJ2-3; TRBD2 is a possible D gene (5 bases). The germline V and J ends were trimmed by 4 bases and 3 bases, with 18 bases remaining between them. The CDR3 contains 16 residues. From germline, CDR1 is SGHRS and CDR2 YFSETQ. The CDR3 sequence: CASSLRPGSVTDTQYF. CDR3 bases: TGCGCCAGCAGCCTCCGTCCGGGAAGTGTAACAGATACGCAGTATTTT.

The V call is TRBV6-1, the J call TRBJ1-1; D possibly corresponds to TRBD1 (6 bases). CDR3 length: 15 residues. Trimming cost V 6 bases and J 0 bases, with 14 bases left between them. CDR1 MNHNS and CDR2 SASEGT come from the germline V gene. The DNA of the CDR3 is TGTGCCAGCAGGGGACACCAGTTCATGAACACTGAAGCTTTCTTT. It is translated as CASRGHQFMNTEAFF.

V and J are TRBV7-9 and TRBJ2-1, with TRBD1 matching over 7 bases. In germline, CDR1 is SEHNR, CDR2 FQNEAQ (reference sequence). V dropped 5 bases and J dropped 10; count of bases not matched to a gene: 20. The CDR3 covers 17 residues. Written as DNA, the CDR3 is TGTGCCAGCAGCCGATCTCAGCAGGGGGTTAGTAAAGTCGAGCAGTTCTTC. Encoded protein: CASSRSQQGVSKVEQFF.

The V call is TRBV10-2, the J call TRBJ2-7; perhaps TRBD2 as D (6 bases). Germline V CDR1 and CDR2: WSHSY, SAAADI. The V end lost 0 bases, the J end lost 0 bases, and 15 bases lay between the germline ends. CDR3 length equals 17 residues. The CDR3 spells CASSESKGRTLSYEQYF. The CDR3 region has the DNA TGCGCCAGCAGTGAGTCGAAGGGGAGGACTCTCTCCTACGAGCAGTACTTC.

The chain employs TRBV6-1 and TRBJ2-7, with D perhaps matching TRBD2 (6 bases). The CDR3 spans 13 residues. Per germline, CDR1 MNHNS and CDR2 SASEGT. Trimming pared 7 bases from V and 6 bases from J, leaving 16 bases between. The CDR3 region is CASKYGGKSEQYF. In nucleotides, the CDR3 is TGTGCCAGCAAGTACGGGGGAAAATCCGAGCAGTACTTC.

This chain uses TRBV10-1 with TRBJ2-3, with 12 bases aligning to TRBD2. The CDR3 has 17 amino acids. Germline CDR1 and CDR2: WNHNN and SYGVQD (reference sequence). V was pared by 3 bases and J by 3 bases, with 7 bases of the junction left unmatched. This CDR3 is CASSDRWTSGTTDTQYF. CDR3 DNA sequence: TGCGCCAGCAGTGACCGATGGACTAGCGGGACAACAGATACGCAGTATTTT.

The CDR3 bases are TGTGCCAGCAGCTTAGATTACCCCCTAGTTCGGGAGGCAGATACGCAGTATTTT. It yields the protein CASSLDYPLVREADTQYF. The V and J genes are TRBV11-3 and TRBJ2-3; TRBD2 aligns across 7 bases. Per germline, CDR1 SGHNT and CDR2 YENEEA. Unmatched junction bases numbered 13, after V lost 0 bases and J lost 4 bases. This CDR3 has 18 residues.

The J gene is TRBJ2-1, the V gene TRBV4-2; possibly TRBD2 for D (5 bases). CDR3 length: 17 amino acids. Trimming stripped 4 bases from V and 2 bases from J, with 18 bases between. Germline CDR1 and CDR2: LGHNA and YNFKEQ. For the CDR3, the DNA is TGTGCCAGCAGCCCACTGCTAGCAGCCGAAGCCTACAATGAGCAGTTCTTC. This gives the protein CASSPLLAAEAYNEQFF.

This clone was seen only once. Written as DNA, the CDR3 is TGTGCCAGCAGCCGAGAGACGTGGGGGGCCCCTCAGTTCTTC. Translation gives CASSRETWGAPQFF. The rearrangement joins TRBV14 to TRBJ2-1; either TRBD1 or TRBD2 may fit D (6 bases each). This CDR3 is built from 14 residues. The germline CDR1 and CDR2 sequences are SGHDN and FVKESK. Trimming cost V 4 bases and J 13 bases, with 20 bases left between them. Full variable domain (outside the CDR3, taken from reference TRBV14 and TRBJ2-1): EAGVTQFPSHSVIEKGQTVTLRCDPISGHDNLYWYRRVMGKEIKFLLHFVKESKQDESGMPNNRFLAERTGGTYSTLKVQPAELEDSGVYFCASSRETWGAPQFFGPGTRLTVL.